The 12 T cell receptor beta chains listed next were all sequenced from one sample in a study of OX40 agonist ivuxolimab in advanced cancers. The assay was immunoSEQ multiplex PCR, and TCRdb's table has in-frame clones only and misses some. The data contain roughly 91,000 clones, 70% to 90% of them singletons. The sample consisted of CD4+ or CD8+ T cells sorted from blood, taken in a trial of the OX40 agonist ivuxolimab. These receptors were obtained from an adult with an advanced solid tumor such as melanoma, head and neck, liver or kidney cancer.

This chain joins TRBV18 and TRBJ2-7, with 9 bases fitting TRBD2. This CDR3 is 14 amino acids long. The V gene end was trimmed by 3 bases and the J gene end by 7 bases; junction bases not matched to a gene: 7. Germline V gene sequence: CDR1 KGHSH, CDR2 LQKENI. The CDR3 protein is CASSPPSGTGEQYF. CDR3 DNA sequence: TGTGCCAGCTCACCGCCTAGCGGGACCGGGGAGCAGTACTTC.

This clone was seen a single time. This rearrangement joins TRBV19 to TRBJ2-7, with a possible D match to TRBD1 (7 bases). V lost 3 bases, J lost 3 bases, and 9 bases lay in between. Per the germline V gene, CDR1 is LNHDA and CDR2 is SQIVND (reference sequence). The CDR3 is 13 residues long. CDR3: CASSMQGGYEQYF. As DNA, the CDR3 is TGTGCCAGTAGTATGCAGGGGGGCTACGAGCAGTACTTC. The whole variable domain, filled in from reference TRBV19 and TRBJ2-7, reads DGGITQSPKYLFRKEGQNVTLSCEQNLNHDAMYWYRQDPGQGLRLIYYSQIVNDFQKGDIAEGYSVSREKKESFPLTVTSAQKNPTAFYLCASSMQGGYEQYFGPGTRLTVT.

The V and J genes are TRBV28 and TRBJ1-1; D is ambiguous. CDR1 is MDHEN and CDR2 is SYDVKM in the germline V gene. V was shortened by 3 bases and J by 3 bases, with 17 bases between the two germline ends. The CDR3 is made up of 16 amino acids. The CDR3 sequence is CASSLVTVLLDTEAFF. In nucleotides, the CDR3 is TGTGCCAGCAGTTTGGTTACAGTGCTTTTGGACACTGAAGCTTTCTTT.

The chain couples TRBV6-4 to TRBJ2-2, with D hard to call. Looked up from germline, CDR1 is MRHNA and CDR2 is SNTAGT. V lost 5 bases and J 6 bases, leaving 19 bases between the germline ends. The CDR3 contains 16 residues. The CDR3 sequence: CASSRHTGPTSGELFF. The DNA of the CDR3 is TGTGCCAGCAGTCGACATACCGGGCCCACGTCCGGGGAGCTGTTTTTT.

The chain has TRBV9 and TRBJ1-1; TRBD1 matches at 9 bases. The germline V gene encodes CDR1 SGDLS and CDR2 YYNGEE. V lost 3 bases, J lost 0 bases, and 3 bases stayed unmatched. This CDR3 is 15 amino acids long. This CDR3 reads CASSGDRAVNTEAFF. CDR3 nucleotides: TGTGCCAGCAGCGGGGACAGGGCCGTGAACACTGAAGCTTTCTTT.

V is TRBV5-1 and J is TRBJ1-4; possibly TRBD1 for D (5 bases). Between the trimmed V and J ends, which lost 0 bases and 8 bases, there was a span of 14 bases. CDR1 and CDR2 (germline): SGHRS, YFSETQ. The CDR3 totals 15 residues. In DNA form, the CDR3 reads TGCGCCAGCAGCTTGGGAGGGGCCAATACCGAAAAACTGTTTTTT. Translating gives CASSLGGANTEKLFF. The whole variable domain, remainder taken from reference TRBV5-1 and TRBJ1-4, is KAGVTQTPRYLIKTRGQQVTLSCSPISGHRSVSWYQQTPGQGLQFLFEYFSETQRNKGNFPGRFSGRQFSNSRSEMNVSTLELGDSALYLCASSLGGANTEKLFFGSGTQLSVL.

The table lists this clone with a count of one. DNA for the CDR3: TGTGCCAGCAGCCAAGATAGAGCACTCCCCGGCGAGCAGTACTTC. This codes for CASSQDRALPGEQYF. This sequence joins TRBV4-2 and TRBJ2-7; D not certain. V was cut by 0 bases and J by 6 bases, with 15 bases left in between. The CDR3 consists of 15 residues. The germline V gene has CDR1 LGHNA and CDR2 YNFKEQ.

The chain carries TRBV6-6 and TRBJ1-2, with D uncertain. Trimming pared 0 bases from V and 4 bases from J, leaving 6 bases between. CDR1 MNHNY and CDR2 SVGAGI come from the germline V gene (reference sequence). The CDR3 loop spans 13 amino acids. The CDR3 loop is CASSYSDGYGYTF. Here the CDR3 DNA reads TGTGCCAGCAGTTACTCCGACGGCTATGGCTACACCTTC.

J is TRBJ1-2 and V is TRBV19; D unclear. From germline, CDR1 is LNHDA and CDR2 SQIVND (reference sequence). The V end was cut by 3 bases, the J end by 4 bases, with 12 bases between. This CDR3 is built from 14 residues. In nucleotides, the CDR3 is TGTGCCAGTAGTATGGGCGACCGACTCTATGGCTACACCTTC. Translated, it gives CASSMGDRLYGYTF. The complete variable domain, with remaining parts taken from reference TRBV19 and TRBJ1-2, reads DGGITQSPKYLFRKEGQNVTLSCEQNLNHDAMYWYRQDPGQGLRLIYYSQIVNDFQKGDIAEGYSVSREKKESFPLTVTSAQKNPTAFYLCASSMGDRLYGYTFGSGTRLTVV.

The chain carries TRBV28 and TRBJ2-7; tentative D call: TRBD2 (5 bases). Germline V gives CDR1 MDHEN, CDR2 SYDVKM. Trimming stripped 3 bases from V and 3 bases from J, with 18 bases between. The CDR3 is 16 residues long. CDR3 coding DNA: TGTGCCAGCAGTTTGAATTCCTGGGGAGCAAACTACGAGCAGTACTTC. This translates into CASSLNSWGANYEQYF.

This clone is a singleton in its sample. V is TRBV10-2 and J is TRBJ2-5, with D unclear. Per the germline V gene, CDR1 is WSHSY and CDR2 is SAAADI. Trimming removed 8 bases at V and 5 bases at J, with 9 bases between. The CDR3 is 11 residues long. CDR3 in amino acids: CASSTFETQYF. For the CDR3, the DNA is TGCGCCAGCTCCACCTTTGAGACCCAGTACTTC.

The V call is TRBV7-7, the J call TRBJ2-5; perhaps TRBD2 as D (5 bases). V was clipped by 2 bases and J by 2 bases, with 12 bases between them. From germline, CDR1 is SSHAT and CDR2 FNYEAQ (reference sequence). The CDR3 covers 15 residues. The CDR3 DNA sequence: TGTGCCAGCAGCTTAAGGAACGGGATTCAAGAGACCCAGTACTTC. It yields the protein CASSLRNGIQETQYF.